This TCR beta chain stems from a study of cytomegalovirus exposure and HLA in healthy donors. The CDR3 covers 14 residues. Per the germline V gene, CDR1 is LGHNA and CDR2 is YNFKEQ. V lost 4 bases and J lost 8, with 14 bases in between. Broader study findings: Based on reports, TCR beta sequences accurately predicted HLA-A and HLA-B alleles for most subjects. It was 150 or so TCR beta chains that were listed as cytomegalovirus-associated. Earlier analysis yielded a pattern in which most TCR beta V segments were productive about 90% or about 30% of the time. Several of the most significant clusters appeared, in a later analysis, to be linked to common viral pathogens.

As concerns this clone: What it recognizes is unknown.

Researchers ran the PCR with 60 Vbeta and 13 Jbeta primers. The protocol was immunoSEQ multiplex PCR, while the TCRdb copy is restricted to in-frame clones and leaves out a portion. The data contain about 170,000 clones, 79% of them seen just once; the ten biggest clones take up less than 2.5%. This TCR was recovered from a woman aged 45-60 years in good health and CMV-seronegative. The J gene is TRBJ1-4, the V gene TRBV4-2; tentative D call: TRBD1 (5 bases). Specimen: PBMCs. CDR3 DNA: TGTGCCAGCAGCCCCGACAAGTGGGGCGAAAAACTGTTTTTT. It yields the protein CASSPDKWGEKLFF.